This T cell receptor (beta chain) originates from a study of blood T cells in healthy people across ages. The authors ran a second PCR of about 7 to 12 cycles using a sample-barcoded 5' primer and a J-beta primer mix. TCRdb re-called the 5' RACE reads with MiXCR, one entry per CDR3 protein. The sample shows about a million distinct CDR3 sequences, about 51% of them seen only once. This CDR3 contains 15 residues. CDR1 and CDR2 (germline): SEHNR, FQNEAQ (reference sequence). Trimming took 1 base from V and 9 from J, leaving 16 bases between them. With regard to this clonotype: Its matching antigen is unknown.

It was ten milliliters of peripheral blood that were drawn from each donor. Study results and caveats: Shifts in expanded clonotypes may have been confounded by donor CMV status, which was unknown.

The receptor comes from a woman aged 55 to 70 in good health. Sequencing was done on a sample of blood. The genes are TRBV7-9 and TRBJ2-1; D gene ambiguous. CDR3 in DNA: TGTGCCAGCAGCTTAGTTAATCTTTTGTTCGGTGAGCAGTTCTTC. It encodes CASSLVNLLFGEQFF. The full variable domain, with the rest looked up from reference TRBV7-9 and TRBJ2-1, is DTGVSQNPRHKITKRGQNVTFRCDPISEHNRLYWYRQTLGQGPEFLTYFQNEAQLEKSRLLSDRFSAERPKGSFSTLEIQRTEQGDSAMYLCASSLVNLLFGEQFFGPGTRLTVL.